The entry below gives a single T cell receptor (beta chain) sequence along with its context. The sample comes from a study of blood T cell repertoires in COVID-19. The assay was immunoSEQ multiplex PCR, and TCRdb's table has in-frame clones only and misses some. The sample consists of around 60,000 clones, 80% to 90% of them appearing once. Germline CDR1 MGHRA, CDR2 YSYEKL. The CDR3 is made up of 14 amino acids. V was clipped by 6 bases and J by 4 bases; unmatched bases: 4. This rearrangement joins TRBV4-1 to TRBJ1-3; 9 nucleotides line up with TRBD1. Material: peripheral blood. This clonotype was sampled from a woman aged 60-75 years with COVID-19, enrolled during active disease. DNA for the CDR3: TGCGCCAGCAGTCTACAGGGGGCAGGAAACACCATATATTTT. Its translation: CASSLQGAGNTIYF.